The 19 T cell receptor beta chains given below trace back to one sample, sequenced in a study of blood T cell repertoires in COVID-19. Libraries were prepared by immunoSEQ multiplex PCR; TCRdb keeps only in-frame clonotypes and omits some of them. The sample has roughly 62,000 clones; around 80% are singletons. Input material: peripheral blood. Receptors were obtained from a woman over 75 with active or convalescent COVID-19.

This clone appeared a few times. V gene TRBV19 combines with J gene TRBJ1-5; maybe TRBD1 (5 bases). The CDR3 spans 14 residues. Trimming removed 0 bases at V and 2 bases at J, with 5 bases between. CDR1 and CDR2 from the germline V gene are LNHDA and SQIVND (reference sequence). The CDR3 loop reads CASSIETGNQPQHF. CDR3 in DNA: TGTGCCAGTAGTATAGAGACAGGCAATCAGCCCCAGCATTTT.

V and J are TRBV5-1 and TRBJ2-2; 9 bases are a match to TRBD1. With V trimmed by 3 bases and J by 2 bases, 5 bases remained unmatched. The CDR3 has 16 residues. Germline CDR1 reads SGHRS; CDR2 reads YFSETQ. The CDR3 sequence: CASSSLQGANTGELFF. The DNA for the CDR3 is TGCGCCAGCAGCTCCTTACAGGGGGCCAACACCGGGGAGCTGTTTTTT.

The chain combines TRBV5-1 with TRBJ1-1; D is perhaps TRBD1 (6 bases). Germline-derived CDR1 and CDR2 are SGHRS and YFSETQ. V lost 5 bases, J lost 1 base, and 12 bases lay in between. The length of the CDR3 is 14 residues. In DNA form, the CDR3 reads TGCGCCAGCAGTTTGACAGGTTCGAACACTGAAGCTTTCTTT. The encoded protein is CASSLTGSNTEAFF.

CDR3 region: CASSPMGSAGSSYNEQFF. In DNA form, the CDR3 reads TGTGCCAGCAGCCCAATGGGAAGTGCGGGGAGCTCCTACAATGAGCAGTTCTTC. The chain recombines TRBV7-3 with TRBJ2-1; D possibly corresponds to TRBD2 (6 bases). With 5 bases removed from V and 0 bases from J, the gap between germline ends came to 20 bases. CDR3 size: 18 residues. CDR1 SGHTA and CDR2 FQGTGA come from the germline V gene. The variable domain in full, completed from reference TRBV7-3 and TRBJ2-1, reads GAGVSQTPSNKVTEKGKYVELRCDPISGHTALYWYRQSLGQGPEFLIYFQGTGAADDSGLPNDRFFAVRPEGSVSTLKIQRTERGDSAVYLCASSPMGSAGSSYNEQFFGPGTRLTVL.

The CDR3 DNA sequence: TGCGCCAGCAGCCCCGGGACTAGCGGGGAGCAGTACTTC. Translated, it gives CASSPGTSGEQYF. This rearrangement joins TRBV5-1 to TRBJ2-7; 12 bases are shared with TRBD2. The CDR3 runs to 13 residues. The germline V gene has CDR1 SGHRS and CDR2 YFSETQ. Trimming took 4 bases from V and 7 from J; bases not matched to a gene: 3. The full variable domain, in which reference TRBV5-1 and TRBJ2-7 provide the parts outside the CDR3, is KAGVTQTPRYLIKTRGQQVTLSCSPISGHRSVSWYQQTPGQGLQFLFEYFSETQRNKGNFPGRFSGRQFSNSRSEMNVSTLELGDSALYLCASSPGTSGEQYFGPGTRLTVT.

This clone was seen many times. The chain has TRBV6-6 and TRBJ1-2; 7 nucleotides match TRBD1. J lost 4 bases, V lost 10 bases, and 3 bases had no gene match. CDR3 length: 11 residues. In germline, CDR1 is MNHNY, CDR2 SVGAGI (reference sequence). CDR3 nucleotides: TGTGCCACCCGACAGGGCTATGGCTACACCTTC. The encoded protein is CATRQGYGYTF.

This clone has just one count. CDR3 protein: CASSQVQGAGEKLFF. The CDR3, as DNA: TGTGCCAGCAGCCAAGTACAGGGGGCAGGTGAAAAACTGTTTTTT. The chain links TRBV14 to TRBJ1-4; TRBD1 matches at 9 bases. The J segment lost 7 bases and the V segment lost 1 base, leaving 4 bases of the junction unmatched. Germline lookup yields CDR1 SGHDN and CDR2 FVKESK. The CDR3 contains 15 residues.

This chain uses TRBV18 with TRBJ1-4; TRBD1 is a possible D gene (6 bases). Germline values: CDR1 KGHSH, CDR2 LQKENI. V lost 3 bases, J lost 8 bases, and 13 bases lay in between. This CDR3 is built from 14 residues. Written as DNA, the CDR3 is TGTGCCAGCTCACCCACAGGGCCCACCGAAAAACTGTTTTTT. Protein product: CASSPTGPTEKLFF.

This chain connects TRBV7-9 to TRBJ1-5; 7 bases fit TRBD1. J gave up 4 bases and V 4 bases, and 7 bases lay outside the gene matches. The CDR3 is 15 amino acids. CDR1 and CDR2 (germline): SEHNR, FQNEAQ (reference sequence). The CDR3 is CASSSGQVPNQPQHF. The DNA for the CDR3 is TGTGCCAGCAGCTCCGGACAGGTCCCGAATCAGCCCCAGCATTTT.

This clone was observed at least ten times. The rearrangement uses TRBV6-1 and TRBJ1-5, with 10 nucleotides matching TRBD1. The CDR3 totals 19 residues. Germline-derived CDR1 and CDR2 are MNHNS and SASEGT. V lost 4 bases, J lost 2 bases, and 14 bases stayed unmatched. CDR3: CASSGTTGGPYQGNQPQHF. The CDR3 DNA reads TGTGCCAGCAGTGGAACGACAGGGGGCCCTTACCAGGGCAATCAGCCCCAGCATTTT.

This clone came up once. This sequence joins TRBV9 and TRBJ1-6; a possible D gene is TRBD1 (6 bases). Germline V gene data show CDR1 as SGDLS and CDR2 as YYNGEE. CDR3 length: 14 amino acids. The ends were cut back, 2 bases at V and 6 bases at J, with 9 bases in the middle. CDR3 bases: TGTGCCAGCAGCGTGGACAGCGTTAATTCACCCCTCCACTTT. Translation gives CASSVDSVNSPLHF.

The chain's CDR3 is CASSQVPGGLAGRQETQYF. CDR3 nucleotide sequence: TGCGCCAGCAGCCAAGTTCCCGGGGGACTAGCGGGGCGTCAAGAGACCCAGTACTTC. The chain employs TRBV4-1 and TRBJ2-5, with 13 nucleotides matching TRBD2. Trimming removed 1 base from V and 2 bases from J; junction bases left unmatched: 10. This CDR3 is built from 19 residues. In germline, CDR1 is MGHRA, CDR2 YSYEKL.

The chain employs TRBV10-2 and TRBJ2-1; 7 bases fit TRBD1. Per germline, CDR1 WSHSY and CDR2 SAAADI. Trimming removed 5 bases from V and 2 bases from J; junction bases left unmatched: 3. This CDR3 is 14 amino acids long. The CDR3 loop reads CASSPRGPYNEQFF. The CDR3 DNA reads as TGCGCCAGCAGTCCGAGGGGGCCCTACAATGAGCAGTTCTTC.

The chain couples TRBV14 to TRBJ1-5; 10 positions agree with TRBD1. J lost 10 bases, V lost 1 base, and 31 bases had no gene match. This CDR3 has 23 residues. Germline lookup yields CDR1 SGHDN and CDR2 FVKESK. The CDR3 sequence: CASSQVRDRGSADFALPQHPQHF. Written as DNA, the CDR3 is TGTGCCAGCAGCCAAGTCCGGGACAGGGGTTCAGCAGACTTCGCTTTACCTCAGCATCCCCAGCATTTT.

The chain has TRBV27 and TRBJ1-2, with D uncertain. The germline V and J ends were trimmed by 3 bases and 2 bases, with 19 bases remaining between them. The germline gives CDR1 MNHEY, CDR2 SMNVEV (reference sequence). This CDR3 comprises 17 residues. The DNA for the CDR3 is TGTGCCAGCAGTTTTGCTCCATTCGGCCCGGGGAACTATGGCTACACCTTC. Amino acids: CASSFAPFGPGNYGYTF.

Only one count was recorded for this clone. The chain carries TRBV5-6 and TRBJ1-1; TRBD1 matches at 8 bases. V shed 4 bases and J 6 bases; nucleotides not matched to a gene: 2. This CDR3 comprises 12 residues. The germline V gene has CDR1 SGHDT and CDR2 YYEEEE. The CDR3 is CASSQGAAEAFF. The CDR3 nucleotides are TGTGCCAGCAGCCAGGGGGCCGCTGAAGCTTTCTTT.

The rearrangement joins TRBV7-5 to TRBJ1-6. TRBV7-5 is a pseudogene segment. The CDR3 is 18 residues long. CDR3 sequence reads: CARSLDVSGSSYNSPLHF. CDR3 nucleotides: TGTGCCAGAAGCTTAGATGTTTCGGGGAGCTCCTATAATTCACCCCTCCACTTT.

The chain couples TRBV5-1 to TRBJ2-5; 9 bases match TRBD2. Germline CDR1 reads SGHRS; CDR2 reads YFSETQ. The J segment lost 2 bases and the V segment lost 3 bases, leaving 8 bases of the junction unmatched. This CDR3 comprises 16 residues. Here the CDR3 DNA reads TGCGCCAGCAGCTCAGGGACTAGCTCGCGACAAGAGACCCAGTACTTC. Its protein product is CASSSGTSSRQETQYF.

This clone has just one count. This chain links TRBV27 with TRBJ2-3; D call uncertain. From germline, CDR1 is MNHEY and CDR2 SMNVEV (reference sequence). The CDR3 is made up of 12 amino acids. With 5 bases removed from V and 1 base from J, the gap between germline ends came to 4 bases. This CDR3 reads CASSPRTDTQYF. CDR3 nucleotide sequence: TGTGCCAGCAGTCCTCGCACAGATACGCAGTATTTT.